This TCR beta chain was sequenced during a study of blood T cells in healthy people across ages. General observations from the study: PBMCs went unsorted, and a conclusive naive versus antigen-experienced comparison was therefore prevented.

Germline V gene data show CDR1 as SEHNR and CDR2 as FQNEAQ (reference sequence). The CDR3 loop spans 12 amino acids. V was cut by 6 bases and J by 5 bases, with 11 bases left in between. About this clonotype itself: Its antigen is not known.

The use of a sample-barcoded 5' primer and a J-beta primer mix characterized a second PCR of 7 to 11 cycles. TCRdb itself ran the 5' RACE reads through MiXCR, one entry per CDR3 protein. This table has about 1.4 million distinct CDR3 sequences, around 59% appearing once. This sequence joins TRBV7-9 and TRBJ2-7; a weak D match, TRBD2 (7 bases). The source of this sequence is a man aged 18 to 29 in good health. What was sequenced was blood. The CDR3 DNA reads TGTGCCAGCAGGGGGGGGGCGGACGAGCAGTACTTC. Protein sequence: CASRGGADEQYF.